The rows below give T cell receptor beta chains drawn from one sample of a study of brain T cells in children with intractable seizures. Method: immunoSEQ multiplex PCR; TCRdb's copy keeps in-frame clones and lacks some. The sample has hundreds of thousands of clones; over 85% are singletons. This sample comprised peripheral blood, obtained more than 4 months after surgery. These receptors came from a boy under three years old with tuberous sclerosis and intractable seizures. Both conserved end residues are part of each CDR3.

CASSIGVGNLLFEQYF	TRBV19	TRBJ2-7
CASSSTGAGQPQHF	TRBV27	TRBJ1-5
CATGGGQGLGEQYF	TRBV6-5	TRBJ2-7
CASSRVAAAPPNEQFF	TRBV7-9	TRBJ2-1
CASSLSGQRETQYF	TRBV5-5	TRBJ2-5
CASSFILGTVINEKLFF	TRBV19	TRBJ1-4
CSVEGRMNTEAFF	TRBV29-1	TRBJ1-1
CASSPTRDSELNEQFF	TRBV14	TRBJ2-1
CASSQGHTEAFF	TRBV14	TRBJ1-1
CASSQDVASGHTDTQYF	TRBV4-2	TRBJ2-3
CASSYSISDRYNEQFF	TRBV6-6	TRBJ2-1